This is a list of T cell receptor beta chains from one sample in a study of beta chain features in type 1 diabetes. Only in-frame clones appear in the TCRdb table, and some are missing; sequencing was by immunoSEQ multiplex PCR. Of hundreds of thousands of clones listed, roughly 16% were seen once; the top ten hold about 0.087%. Sample: naive CD4+ T cells from blood. These receptors were obtained from a man between 18 and 29 years old in good health. The CDR3 runs from the conserved cysteine through the conserved F or W. The order of the fields is J gene, V gene, D gene, clone size, CDR3 DNA, CDR3 protein. A D gene is named only where the DNA matches it firmly. Not every row has a clone size; where given, it reads once, few, many or a size class.

TRBJ2-2 TRBV9 TRBD1 - TGTGCCAGCAGCGTAGGTGGACAGGGTCTGGGGGAGCTGTTTTTT CASSVGGQGLGELFF
TRBJ2-2 TRBV10-3 - - TGTGCCATCAGTGAGGGTAAAGGGTGGGGCACCGGGGAGCTGTTTTTT CAISEGKGWGTGELFF
TRBJ2-2 TRBV5-1 - - TGCGCCAGCAGCTTCCAAAATTCGAACACCGGGGAGCTGTTTTTT CASSFQNSNTGELFF
TRBJ1-5 TRBV18 - - TGTGCCAGCTCATCGCAACAGAGTTCGTATAGCAATCAGCCCCAGCATTTT CASSSQQSSYSNQPQHF
TRBJ2-7 TRBV5-5 - few TGTGCCAGCAGCTTGCAGGCCGGGTGGAGCTACGAGCAGTACTTC CASSLQAGWSYEQYF
TRBJ1-5 TRBV7-9 TRBD1 - TGTGCCAGCAGCGTACAGGGGAGTCGTCAGCCCCAGCATTTT CASSVQGSRQPQHF
TRBJ2-1 TRBV6-5 TRBD1 few TGTGCCAGCATCTGGGGACAGTCGTACAATGAGCAGTTCTTC CASIWGQSYNEQFF
TRBJ2-7 TRBV30 - few TGTGCCTGGGGCCTTAGACTAAGCTCCTACGAGCAGTACTTC CAWGLRLSSYEQYF
TRBJ1-6 TRBV19 TRBD1 - TGTGCCAGTACAACTTGGACAGGGAACGGAAATTCACCCCTCCACTTT CASTTWTGNGNSPLHF
TRBJ2-3 TRBV9 TRBD2 few TGTGCCAGTACCCAGCGGGAGTTCACAGATACGCAGTATTTT CASTQREFTDTQYF
TRBJ2-7 TRBV18 TRBD1 few TGTGCCAGCTCACCACCTGGGACAGGGCCGGGCGAGCAGTACTTC CASSPPGTGPGEQYF
TRBJ2-1 TRBV4-3 TRBD1 few TGCGCCAGCAGCCAACCCGACAGGGCGAGTGAGCAGTTCTTC CASSQPDRASEQFF
TRBJ2-5 TRBV7-2 - few TGTGCCAGCAGCTTGCGGGGGCACCAAGAGACCCAGTACTTC CASSLRGHQETQYF
TRBJ1-2 TRBV7-3 - - TGTGCCAGCAGCTCCGGGACTTTAGCTAACTATGGCTACACCTTC CASSSGTLANYGYTF
TRBJ1-5 TRBV5-6 - - TGTGCCAGCAGCTTTTATAACGGCGGGGGCGCGCCCAATCAGCCCCAGCATTTT CASSFYNGGGAPNQPQHF
TRBJ1-4 TRBV6-5 - few TGTGCCAGCAGTTTGCAACCGGCAACTAATGAAAAACTGTTTTTT CASSLQPATNEKLFF
TRBJ2-7 TRBV19 - few TGTGCCAGTGCCGCTTGGGAGGCCTCCTACGAGCAGTACTTC CASAAWEASYEQYF
TRBJ1-2 TRBV29-1 - few TGCAGCGTTGAAATCTCGGGGAATGGCTACACCTTC CSVEISGNGYTF
TRBJ2-2 TRBV7-2 TRBD2 few TGTGCCAGCAGAGCGGGGGGTACCGGGGAGCTGTTTTTT CASRAGGTGELFF
TRBJ2-7 TRBV7-9 TRBD1 - TGTGCCAGCCTTCAGGGGGCGTTCGGAGAGCAGTACTTC CASLQGAFGEQYF
TRBJ2-7 TRBV5-1 TRBD2 - TGCGCCAGCAGCTACGAGCCTAGCGGGGGGGCCTACGAGCAGTACTTC CASSYEPSGGAYEQYF
TRBJ2-5 TRBV7-2 - - TGTGCCAGCAGCTTAGGGAGGGAGACCCAGTACTTC CASSLGRETQYF
TRBJ2-1 TRBV7-2 - few TGTGCCAGCAGCTTAATCGATGAGCAGTTCTTC CASSLIDEQFF
TRBJ2-1 TRBV5-4 TRBD2 - TGTGCCAGCAGCTCCGGGACTAGCGGCAATGAGCAGTTCTTC CASSSGTSGNEQFF
TRBJ2-1 TRBV9 TRBD1 - TGTGCCAGCAGCGTAGGCAGGGGGTTGGACAATGAGCAGTTCTTC CASSVGRGLDNEQFF
TRBJ1-1 TRBV28 - many TGTGCCAGCAGTTTAATGAACACTGAAGCTTTCTTT CASSLMNTEAFF
TRBJ2-2 TRBV9 - few TGTGCCAGCAGCGCGGTCCGCCAGGGTGGGATTTCCGGGGAGCTGTTTTTT CASSAVRQGGISGELFF
TRBJ2-7 TRBV28 TRBD1 - TGTGCCAGCAGTTTGGGAGACAGGGTAAACTACGAGCAGTACTTC CASSLGDRVNYEQYF
TRBJ2-1 TRBV7-2 TRBD1 few TGTGCCAGCAGGCCCGGGACAGGGTACGGTGAGCAGTTCTTC CASRPGTGYGEQFF
TRBJ2-7 TRBV15 - few TGTGCCACCAGCAAAACCGGGACTCGGTCCTCCTACGAGCAGTACTTC CATSKTGTRSSYEQYF
TRBJ1-4 TRBV2 - few TGTGCCAGCAGGACCCAGTCAACTAATGAAAAACTGTTTTTT CASRTQSTNEKLFF
TRBJ1-2 TRBV28 - - TGTGCCAGCAGTACAGGACAGAACTATGGCTACACCTTC CASSTGQNYGYTF
TRBJ2-7 TRBV19 - few TGTGCCAGTAAACAGCGTACCGGCGAGCAGTACTTC CASKQRTGEQYF
TRBJ2-7 TRBV25-1 TRBD1 - TGTGCCAGCAGTTTCCGGGACAGGTCCTACGAGCAGTACTTC CASSFRDRSYEQYF
TRBJ2-3 TRBV2 TRBD2 few TGTGCCAGCACCAGGCGGACTAGCGGGAGGGTCGGCACAGATACGCAGTATTTT CASTRRTSGRVGTDTQYF
TRBJ1-1 TRBV11-2 TRBD1 - TGTGCCAGCAGCCCAGTAAGGACAGGGAATAGAGCTTTCTTT CASSPVRTGNRAFF
TRBJ2-5 TRBV5-4 - - TGTGCCAGCAGCTTGGGAGGCGCGAGTGGATCTATAGGAGAGACCCAGTACTTC CASSLGGASGSIGETQYF
TRBJ1-1 TRBV5-1 - few TGCGCCAGCAGCCCGAGCGGACCAGGGGACACTGAAGCTTTCTTT CASSPSGPGDTEAFF
TRBJ2-2 TRBV28 - few TGTGCCAGCAGGACACCGAACACCGGGGAGCTGTTTTTT CASRTPNTGELFF
TRBJ2-3 TRBV5-4 - few TGTGCCAGCAGCTTGGCCCACAAAAATACGCAGTATTTT CASSLAHKNTQYF
TRBJ1-4 TRBV4-2 TRBD1 once TGTGCCAGCAGCTCGAAGAGACAGGGTAGCGAAAAACTGTTTTTT CASSSKRQGSEKLFF
TRBJ2-1 TRBV6-5 - few TGTGCCAGCCGAGCCGGGGATAGTTACAATGAGCAGTTCTTC CASRAGDSYNEQFF
TRBJ2-3 TRBV20-1 - - TGCAGTGCTACCCTTGGGGATACGCAGTATTTT CSATLGDTQYF
TRBJ1-5 TRBV11-2 - few TGTGCCAGCAGCTTAGTCCGGGGAATCAATCAGCCCCAGCATTTT CASSLVRGINQPQHF
TRBJ2-5 TRBV19 - - TGTGCCAGTAGTATTTCCTCGGCGCCGACCCCCCAAGAGACCCAGTACTTC CASSISSAPTPQETQYF
TRBJ2-1 TRBV12-5 TRBD2 few TGTGCTAGTACCTACACTAGCGGGAGTTCCCCCTACAATGAGCAGTTCTTC CASTYTSGSSPYNEQFF
TRBJ1-1 TRBV27 TRBD1 - TGTGCCAGCAGTCGGGGGGACAGGGTAGGAACTGAAGCTTTCTTT CASSRGDRVGTEAFF
TRBJ1-5 TRBV2 - few TGTGCCAGCAGTGGGATAAGGACAGGCAATCAGCCCCAGCATTTT CASSGIRTGNQPQHF
TRBJ2-1 TRBV7-2 - - TGTGCCAGCAGCTCGAGGGACACCCGGGAGCAGTTCTTC CASSSRDTREQFF
TRBJ1-1 TRBV5-1 - few TGCGCCAGCAGCCGAATACAGGGATCCAAGAACACTGAAGCTTTCTTT CASSRIQGSKNTEAFF